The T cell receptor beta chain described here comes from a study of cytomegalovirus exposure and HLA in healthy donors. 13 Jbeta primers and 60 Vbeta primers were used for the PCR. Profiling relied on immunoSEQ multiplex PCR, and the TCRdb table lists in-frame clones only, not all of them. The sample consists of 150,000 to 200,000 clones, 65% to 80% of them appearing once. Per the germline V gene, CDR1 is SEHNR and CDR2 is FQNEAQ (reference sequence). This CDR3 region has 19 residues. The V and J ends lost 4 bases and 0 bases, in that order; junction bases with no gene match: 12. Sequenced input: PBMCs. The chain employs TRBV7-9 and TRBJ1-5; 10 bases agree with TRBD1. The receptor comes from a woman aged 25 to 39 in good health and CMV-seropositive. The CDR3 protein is CASSSPRDRGYYSNQPQHF. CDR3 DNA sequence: TGTGCCAGCAGCTCGCCACGGGACAGGGGATATTATAGCAATCAGCCCCAGCATTTT.